This T cell receptor beta chain was recovered during a study of OX40 agonist ivuxolimab in advanced cancers. The CDR3 is 14 residues long. V lost 4 bases to trimming and J lost 5 bases, with 15 bases between them. CDR1 and CDR2 from the germline V gene are SGHNT and YYREEE (reference sequence). The assay was immunoSEQ multiplex PCR, and TCRdb's table has in-frame clones only and misses some. The sample has around 25,000 clones, more than 80% seen once. The receptor's source is an adult with an advanced solid tumor such as melanoma, head and neck, liver or kidney cancer. This material consisted of CD4+ or CD8+ T cells sorted from blood, taken in a trial of the OX40 agonist ivuxolimab. V gene TRBV5-4 combines with J gene TRBJ2-5, with D possibly being TRBD2 (6 bases). This CDR3 is CASSPGGDWETQYF. For the CDR3, the DNA is TGTGCCAGCAGCCCCGGGGGAGACTGGGAGACCCAGTACTTC.